The 21 T cell receptor beta chains below come from one sample, sequenced in a study of shared clonotypes between healthy human individuals. Assay: immunoSEQ multiplex PCR; the TCRdb copy retains only in-frame clones and omits some. The sample holds under 1 million clones; 80% to 95% are singletons and the top ten take 20% to 30%. CD45RO-negative, CCR7-positively selected cells formed the naive CD8 fraction, excluding terminally differentiated effector memory CD45RA+ cells. Material: naive CD8+ T cells sorted from blood. The receptors were sampled from a man aged 30-40 years in good health.

Here the CDR3 reads CASSDGHTGELFF. The CDR3 coding sequence is TGTGCCAGCAGCGACGGTCACACCGGGGAGCTGTTTTTT. The chain is built from TRBV6-4 and TRBJ2-2, with D unclear. The V gene's germline CDR1 is MRHNA and CDR2 SNTAGT. V was shortened by 6 bases and J by 3 bases, with 8 bases between the two germline ends. CDR3 length: 13 amino acids.

This chain connects TRBV19 to TRBJ1-5; possibly TRBD1 for D (5 bases). The CDR3 totals 17 residues. The V gene's germline CDR1 is LNHDA and CDR2 SQIVND (reference sequence). V dropped 3 bases and J dropped 0 bases, with 15 bases sitting between them. The DNA of the CDR3 is TGTGCCAGTAGTATCCTTTCCGGGACGTATAGCAATCAGCCCCAGCATTTT. Residues: CASSILSGTYSNQPQHF.

J is TRBJ1-1 and V is TRBV30, with 8 bases lining up with TRBD1. V was pared by 0 bases and J by 7 bases, with 10 bases of the junction left unmatched. Germline V gene lookup returns CDR1 GTSNPN and CDR2 SVGIG (reference sequence). The CDR3 sequence is 15 residues long. CDR3 amino acids: CAWSVSDREVNEAFF. Written as DNA, the CDR3 is TGTGCCTGGAGTGTCTCGGACAGGGAGGTAAATGAAGCTTTCTTT. Complete variable domain (other parts from reference TRBV30 and TRBJ1-1): SQTIHQWPATLVQPVGSPLSLECTVEGTSNPNLYWYRQAAGRGLQLLFYSVGIGQISSEVPQNLSASRPQDRQFILSSKKLLLSDSGFYLCAWSVSDREVNEAFFGQGTRLTVV.

This sequence joins TRBV9 and TRBJ1-4; D gene ambiguous. The V end was cut by 0 bases, the J end by 7 bases, with 16 bases between. In germline, CDR1 is SGDLS, CDR2 YYNGEE. The CDR3 length is 16 residues. The CDR3 spells CASSVGVHPGGEKLFF. The CDR3, as DNA: TGTGCCAGCAGCGTAGGAGTACATCCCGGTGGTGAAAAACTGTTTTTT.

The chain joins TRBV27 to TRBJ2-1; D unresolved. The CDR3 is 19 amino acids. Looked up from germline, CDR1 is MNHEY and CDR2 is SMNVEV (reference sequence). The ends were cut back, 2 bases at V and 0 bases at J, with 20 bases in the middle. The CDR3 loop reads CASSLGTPTWRSSYNEQFF. For the CDR3, the DNA is TGTGCCAGCAGTTTAGGAACCCCTACTTGGCGGAGCTCCTACAATGAGCAGTTCTTC.

CDR3: CASSLDGDYNEQFF. In DNA, the CDR3 is TGCGCCAGCAGCTTGGACGGGGATTACAATGAGCAGTTCTTC. The genes are TRBV5-1 and TRBJ2-1, with D possibly TRBD2 on 5 matching bases. Germline CDR1 reads SGHRS; CDR2 reads YFSETQ. This CDR3 spans 14 amino acids. Trimming pared 0 bases from V and 4 bases from J, leaving 8 bases between.

This chain uses TRBV9 with TRBJ2-7, with 9 bases fitting TRBD1. J gave up 3 bases and V 4 bases, and 11 bases lay outside the gene matches. The CDR3 spans 16 residues. The V gene's germline CDR1 is SGDLS and CDR2 YYNGEE. CDR3 coding DNA: TGTGCCAGCAGCCCGCATACCGGGACAGGGAACTACGAGCAGTACTTC. Protein sequence: CASSPHTGTGNYEQYF.

Comments on this clone: Its ends do not fully match the called genes, so a read error is possible. This chain connects TRBV27 to TRBJ2-3; 10 bases are a match to TRBD1. CDR3 length: 11 residues. CDR1 and CDR2 (germline): MNHEY, SMNVEV (reference sequence). The DNA for the CDR3 is TGTGCCAGCGCTAGGGGACAGGGGTTAGATTTT. This sequence encodes CASARGQGLDF.

Concerning this clone itself: Other DNA variants within this sample encode the same CDR3. The J gene is TRBJ2-1, the V gene TRBV28, with 9 nucleotides matching TRBD2. The CDR3 consists of 15 residues. Germline V gene lookup returns CDR1 MDHEN and CDR2 SYDVKM. V lost 3 bases to trimming and J lost 1 base; unmatched junction nucleotides: 1. The CDR3 DNA reads as TGTGCCAGCAGTTTCCTAGCGGGATCCTACAATGAGCAGTTCTTC. Encoded protein: CASSFLAGSYNEQFF.

Note on this clone: Other DNA sequences in this specimen translate into the identical CDR3. V gene TRBV7-6 combines with J gene TRBJ2-7, with D possibly TRBD1 on 5 matching bases. This CDR3 comprises 13 residues. CDR1 SGHVS and CDR2 FNYEAQ come from the germline V gene. Trimming took off 1 base at V and 4 bases at J, with 8 bases between the two ends. CDR3 region: CASSLGTRYEQYF. CDR3 DNA sequence: TGTGCCAGCAGCTTAGGGACACGATACGAGCAGTACTTC.

This sequence joins TRBV29-1 and TRBJ2-5, with D possibly matching TRBD1 (6 bases). Germline V gene data show CDR1 as SQVTM and CDR2 as ANQGSEA. This CDR3 is built from 15 residues. V dropped 0 bases and J dropped 4 bases, with 15 bases sitting between them. This CDR3 is CSVEEIGAGAETQYF. The CDR3 DNA reads as TGCAGCGTTGAAGAGATTGGGGCAGGGGCAGAGACCCAGTACTTC.

A remark on this clone: With a far larger clone one base away, a read error is the likely cause. This chain connects TRBV27 to TRBJ2-5; no clear D. Germline CDR1 is MNHEY and CDR2 is SMNVEV (reference sequence). This CDR3 is built from 13 residues. V lost 7 bases to trimming and J lost 2 bases, with 11 bases between them. CDR3 in amino acids: CASNFGEQETQYF. The CDR3 DNA sequence: TGTGCCAGCAATTTTGGGGAACAAGAGACCCAGTACTTC.

This rearrangement joins TRBV4-1 to TRBJ1-5, with D perhaps TRBD1 (5 bases). V shed 1 base and J shed 6 bases, with 10 bases lying between them. The CDR3 has 14 amino acids. The germline V gene has CDR1 MGHRA and CDR2 YSYEKL. The CDR3 DNA follows: TGCGCCAGCAGCCAAGCTGCAGGGTCTCAGCCCCAGCATTTT. Encoded protein: CASSQAAGSQPQHF.

This rearrangement joins TRBV13 to TRBJ1-1; D is unclear. The germline V and J ends were trimmed by 1 base and 2 bases, with 5 bases remaining between them. Germline-derived CDR1 and CDR2 are PRHDT and FYEKMQ (reference sequence). CDR3 length: 13 amino acids. The CDR3 loop reads CASSLEQNTEAFF. The CDR3 region has the DNA TGTGCCAGCAGCTTAGAACAAAACACTGAAGCTTTCTTT.

This chain links TRBV5-1 with TRBJ1-2; 7 positions match TRBD1. With V trimmed by 4 bases and J by 4 bases, 16 bases remained unmatched. Germline lookup yields CDR1 SGHRS and CDR2 YFSETQ. The CDR3 consists of 17 residues. The CDR3 nucleotides read TGCGCCAGCAGCCCGGAGGGCAGGGGGTTTAAAATCTATGGCTACACCTTC. Amino acid sequence: CASSPEGRGFKIYGYTF.

The chain carries TRBV7-9 and TRBJ1-1; D remains unclear. The germline V gene encodes CDR1 SEHNR and CDR2 FQNEAQ (reference sequence). The CDR3 runs to 12 residues. The V and J ends lost 1 base and 9 bases respectively, with 9 bases between them. CDR3 amino acids: CASSLGTDKAFF. The CDR3 bases are TGTGCCAGCAGCTTAGGGACTGACAAAGCTTTCTTT.

The table lists this clone with a count of one. The V call is TRBV28, the J call TRBJ2-7; the match to TRBD2 covers 8 bases. This CDR3 region has 16 residues. J lost 3 bases, V lost 7 bases, and 14 bases had no gene match. Germline V gene data show CDR1 as MDHEN and CDR2 as SYDVKM. The CDR3 region is CASTVRFSSGNYEQYF. CDR3 coding DNA: TGTGCCAGCACCGTACGGTTTAGTAGCGGGAACTACGAGCAGTACTTC.

The chain uses TRBV7-9 and TRBJ2-5; 10 nucleotides align to TRBD2. Per the germline V gene, CDR1 is SEHNR and CDR2 is FQNEAQ (reference sequence). The J segment lost 4 bases and the V segment lost 11 bases, leaving 13 bases of the junction unmatched. The CDR3 has 15 residues. Written as DNA, the CDR3 is TGTGCCTCCCGGACTAGCGGTCACGGGGGAGAGACCCAGTACTTC. Translation gives CASRTSGHGGETQYF.

Note on this clone: Other DNA sequences in this sample translate to the same CDR3. This rearrangement joins TRBV6-5 to TRBJ2-7; 8 nucleotides line up with TRBD2. The J segment lost 4 bases and the V segment lost 5 bases, leaving 4 bases of the junction unmatched. This CDR3 contains 13 residues. Germline V CDR1 and CDR2: MNHEY, SVGAGI. CDR3 amino acids: CASSPRGGYEQYF. The CDR3 DNA sequence: TGTGCCAGCAGTCCCCGGGGGGGGTACGAGCAGTACTTC.

The chain combines TRBV6-1 with TRBJ1-1; TRBD1 matches at 10 bases. Per the germline V gene, CDR1 is MNHNS and CDR2 is SASEGT. V lost 10 bases and J lost 10; bases outside the gene matches: 12. The CDR3 spans 13 residues. The CDR3 bases are TGTGCCACCCTGGGGGACAGGGGTTTTCGAGCTTTCTTT. Encoded protein: CATLGDRGFRAFF.

The rearrangement joins TRBV4-3 to TRBJ2-2; 8 nucleotides align to TRBD2. The V segment lost 0 bases and the J segment 6 bases; nucleotides outside the gene matches: 15. Germline-derived CDR1 and CDR2 are LGHNA and YSLEER. CDR3 size: 19 residues. This CDR3 reads CASSQEVVAGKRWPGELFF. The CDR3 DNA follows: TGCGCCAGCAGCCAAGAGGTAGTAGCGGGAAAGAGGTGGCCCGGGGAGCTGTTTTTT.